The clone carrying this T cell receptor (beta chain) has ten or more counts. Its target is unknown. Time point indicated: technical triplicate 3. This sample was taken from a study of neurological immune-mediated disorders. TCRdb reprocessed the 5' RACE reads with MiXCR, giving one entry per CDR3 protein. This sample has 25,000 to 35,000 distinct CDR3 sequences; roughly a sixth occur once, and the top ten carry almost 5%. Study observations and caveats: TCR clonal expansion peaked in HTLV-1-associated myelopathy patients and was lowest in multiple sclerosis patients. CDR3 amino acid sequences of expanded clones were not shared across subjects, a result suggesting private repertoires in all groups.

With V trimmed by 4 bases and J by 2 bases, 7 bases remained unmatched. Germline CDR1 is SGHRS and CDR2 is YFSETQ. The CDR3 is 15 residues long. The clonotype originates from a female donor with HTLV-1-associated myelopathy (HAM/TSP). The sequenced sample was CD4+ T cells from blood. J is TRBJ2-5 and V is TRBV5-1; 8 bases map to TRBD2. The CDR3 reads CASSTKAGVQETQYF. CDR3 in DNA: TGCGCCAGCAGCACCAAAGCGGGAGTTCAAGAGACCCAGTACTTC.